The rows below give T cell receptor beta chains drawn from one sample of a study of shared clonotypes between healthy human individuals. Repertoires were generated with immunoSEQ multiplex PCR, while TCRdb's copy carries only in-frame clones and drops some. Seen here are 2,100,000 or so clones, almost 96% observed once, and the top ten hold approximately 0.13%. The sample consisted of naive CD4+ T cells sorted from blood. The receptors shown here come from a man aged 18 to 29 in good health. The CDR3 runs from the conserved cysteine through the conserved F or W. The order of the fields is V gene, clone size, J gene, D gene, CDR3 protein, CDR3 DNA. D genes are given only for firm matches. Rows may omit the clone size; those that give it use once, few, many or a size class.

TRBV4-1	.	TRBJ2-7	.	CASSQGQPPYEQYF	TGCGCCAGCAGCCAAGGGCAGCCCCCCTACGAGCAGTACTTC
TRBV5-1	.	TRBJ1-2	TRBD1	CASSLEGARGYTF	TGCGCCAGCAGCTTGGAGGGGGCAAGGGGCTACACCTTC
TRBV6-5	.	TRBJ2-7	TRBD1	CASRDRGHEQYF	TGTGCCAGCAGGGACAGGGGCCACGAGCAGTACTTC
TRBV7-9	once	TRBJ2-7	.	CAGSRNPGPSYEQYF	TGTGCCGGCAGCAGAAATCCCGGGCCTTCCTACGAGCAGTACTTC
TRBV11-2	.	TRBJ2-1	TRBD2	CASSLAPSGGHYNEQFF	TGTGCCAGCAGCTTAGCTCCTAGCGGGGGACACTACAATGAGCAGTTCTTC
TRBV27	.	TRBJ1-2	.	CASSLSGVGGYTF	TGTGCCAGCAGTTTAAGTGGAGTGGGGGGCTACACCTTC
TRBV4-2	.	TRBJ2-1	TRBD2	CASSQVSSEGGPWNEQFF	TGTGCCAGCAGCCAAGTATCGTCCGAGGGAGGGCCGTGGAATGAGCAGTTCTTC
TRBV7-2	.	TRBJ2-5	.	CASSLSAALPTQYF	TGTGCCAGCAGCTTATCGGCAGCCCTCCCCACCCAGTACTTC
TRBV12-5	.	TRBJ2-7	TRBD2	CASGLMSHGREGSYEQYF	TGTGCTAGTGGTTTGATGTCCCATGGGCGGGAGGGGAGCTACGAGCAGTACTTC
TRBV11-2	.	TRBJ2-1	TRBD1	CASSSAGTGGHEQFF	TGTGCCAGCAGCTCAGCCGGGACAGGGGGCCATGAGCAGTTCTTC
TRBV6-5	once	TRBJ2-5	.	CASSYSIQETQYF	TGTGCCAGCAGTTACTCTATACAAGAGACCCAGTACTTC
TRBV2	.	TRBJ1-1	.	CASRFLGSDTEAFF	TGTGCCAGCAGGTTTTTAGGGTCCGACACTGAAGCTTTCTTT
TRBV30	once	TRBJ2-3	.	CAWNRLGGSTDTQYF	TGTGCCTGGAACCGACTAGGGGGGAGCACAGATACGCAGTATTTT
TRBV5-1	.	TRBJ2-7	TRBD1	CASSSGTGVPEQYF	TGCGCCAGCAGCTCCGGGACAGGGGTTCCCGAGCAGTACTTC
TRBV25-1	.	TRBJ1-3	.	CASSGRGRGFSGNTIYF	TGTGCCAGCAGTGGGAGAGGAAGGGGATTCTCTGGAAACACCATATATTTT
TRBV10-2	.	TRBJ1-1	.	CASSETRPTNTEAFF	TGCGCCAGCAGTGAAACGAGACCGACGAACACTGAAGCTTTCTTT
TRBV6-1	once	TRBJ2-7	TRBD2	CASSREGGGSYEQYF	TGTGCCAGCAGTAGAGAGGGCGGGGGAAGCTACGAGCAGTACTTC
TRBV10-2	.	TRBJ1-1	.	CASAGRFLMNTEAFF	TGCGCGAGCGCCGGGAGGTTTTTAATGAACACTGAAGCTTTCTTT
TRBV9	.	TRBJ2-5	.	CASSVRGARGQETQYF	TGTGCCAGCAGCGTCCGGGGCGCGAGGGGTCAAGAGACCCAGTACTTC
TRBV9	.	TRBJ2-5	.	CASSVGQVQETQYF	TGTGCCAGCAGCGTAGGTCAGGTCCAAGAGACCCAGTACTTC
TRBV15	.	TRBJ1-1	.	CATSIRGNTEAFF	TGTGCCACCAGCATCCGAGGGAACACTGAAGCTTTCTTT
TRBV5-1	.	TRBJ1-1	.	CASSLEGQNTEAFF	TGCGCCAGCAGCTTGGAGGGCCAGAACACTGAAGCTTTCTTT
TRBV6-6	.	TRBJ2-1	.	CASSQGGNEQFF	TGTGCCAGCAGTCAGGGGGGCAATGAGCAGTTCTTC
TRBV11-3	.	TRBJ2-1	.	CASSLAASSYNEQFF	TGTGCCAGCAGCTTAGCAGCGAGCTCCTACAATGAGCAGTTCTTC
TRBV29-1	.	TRBJ2-7	.	CSVRQKLKGDEQYF	TGCAGCGTTCGACAGAAGCTAAAGGGTGACGAGCAGTACTTC
TRBV27	.	TRBJ2-7	TRBD2	CASSFSGLAPTYEQYF	TGTGCCAGCAGTTTCTCGGGACTAGCGCCAACCTACGAGCAGTACTTC
TRBV4-3	.	TRBJ1-2	.	CASSPGTFNYGYTF	TGCGCCAGCAGCCCCGGGACTTTTAACTATGGCTACACCTTC
TRBV30	.	TRBJ1-5	TRBD1	CAWGDSHNQPQHF	TGTGCCTGGGGGGACAGTCACAATCAGCCCCAGCATTTT
TRBV10-2	once	TRBJ2-1	.	CASSESYTGGEFF	TGCGCCAGCAGTGAGTCGTATACAGGGGGGGAGTTCTTC
TRBV13	.	TRBJ2-7	.	CASSLGRGQNF	TGTGCCAGCAGTCTAGGGCGGGGACAAAACTTC
TRBV5-1	.	TRBJ2-7	TRBD1	CASSPARDRVHEQYF	TGCGCCAGCAGCCCAGCCCGGGACAGGGTCCACGAGCAGTACTTC
TRBV6-5	.	TRBJ2-5	TRBD2	CASRGLAGETQYF	TGTGCCAGCAGAGGACTAGCGGGGGAGACCCAGTACTTC
TRBV2	.	TRBJ2-2	.	CASSEWGGTGELFF	TGTGCCAGCAGTGAATGGGGCGGGACCGGGGAGCTGTTTTTT
TRBV5-1	.	TRBJ2-7	TRBD1	CASSLGAEGTAYEQYF	TGCGCCAGCAGCTTGGGAGCCGAAGGGACAGCCTACGAGCAGTACTTC
TRBV9	.	TRBJ2-7	.	CASSGAAGSPYEQYF	TGTGCCAGCAGCGGAGCCGCCGGGAGCCCCTACGAGCAGTACTTC
TRBV7-2	.	TRBJ1-4	.	CASSTRKAGNEKLFF	TGTGCCAGCAGCACGCGAAAGGCGGGTAATGAAAAACTGTTTTTT
TRBV10-3	.	TRBJ2-2	.	CAIGGAGLTGELFF	TGTGCCATCGGAGGGGCGGGACTCACCGGGGAGCTGTTTTTT
TRBV15	.	TRBJ2-7	.	CATSRALNYEQYF	TGTGCCACCAGCAGAGCCCTGAACTACGAGCAGTACTTC
TRBV4-3	.	TRBJ2-7	.	CASSQDRQAPREQYF	TGCGCCAGCAGCCAAGATCGACAGGCTCCCCGCGAGCAGTACTTC
TRBV18	.	TRBJ1-5	.	CASSPTAPVNQPQHF	TGTGCCAGCTCACCGACAGCGCCTGTGAATCAGCCCCAGCATTTT
TRBV7-7	.	TRBJ2-3	TRBD2	CASSAAGSTDTQYF	TGTGCTAGCAGCGCAGCGGGGAGCACAGATACGCAGTATTTT
TRBV7-8	.	TRBJ2-7	TRBD2	CASSKEGLLAEFGEQYF	TGTGCCAGCAGCAAAGAGGGATTACTAGCGGAGTTTGGGGAGCAGTACTTC
TRBV10-3	.	TRBJ1-2	.	CAISEGGRYGYTF	TGTGCCATCAGTGAAGGGGGTCGGTATGGCTACACCTTC
TRBV6-1	.	TRBJ2-5	TRBD1	CASSEVGTGGKETQYF	TGTGCCAGCAGTGAAGTGGGGACAGGGGGTAAAGAGACCCAGTACTTC
TRBV18	.	TRBJ2-5	.	CASSPGQTLQETQYF	TGTGCCAGCTCACCGGGTCAGACCCTCCAAGAGACCCAGTACTTC
TRBV30	.	TRBJ2-1	TRBD2	CAWSPRGGRRGKYNEQFF	TGTGCCTGGAGTCCCCGCGGTGGTAGGCGGGGGAAATACAATGAGCAGTTCTTC
TRBV10-3	.	TRBJ1-4	TRBD1	CATAGGPTNEKLFF	TGTGCCACCGCAGGGGGCCCAACTAATGAAAAACTGTTTTTT
TRBV18	once	TRBJ2-5	.	CASSPTQQETQYF	TGTGCCAGCTCACCGACACAACAAGAGACCCAGTACTTC
TRBV18	.	TRBJ1-1	.	CASSPSGIEAFF	TGTGCCAGCTCACCATCAGGGATTGAAGCTTTCTTT
TRBV9	.	TRBJ1-5	.	CASSFTDGSNQPQHF	TGTGCCAGCAGCTTTACCGACGGAAGCAATCAGCCCCAGCATTTT
TRBV2	.	TRBJ2-5	.	CASSRVLPGGETQYF	TGTGCCAGCAGCAGGGTACTTCCTGGGGGAGAGACCCAGTACTTC
TRBV5-5	.	TRBJ2-7	.	CASRAFGFDEQYF	TGTGCCAGCAGGGCCTTTGGATTCGACGAGCAGTACTTC
TRBV5-4	.	TRBJ1-6	.	CASTPGRGTYNSPLHF	TGTGCCAGCACCCCGGGGAGGGGGACCTATAATTCACCCCTCCACTTT
TRBV10-1	once	TRBJ2-7	TRBD1	CASRKGQGDTDEQYF	TGCGCCAGCAGGAAGGGACAGGGTGATACGGACGAGCAGTACTTC
TRBV6-5	.	TRBJ1-2	.	CASSYDSGRGYGYTF	TGTGCCAGCAGTTACGATTCAGGGAGAGGCTATGGCTACACCTTC